This T cell receptor (beta chain) was observed in a study of CD8 T cells in Susac syndrome. V was pared by 1 base and J by 9 bases, with 10 bases between. CDR3 length: 13 amino acids. CDR1 and CDR2 from the germline V gene are SGHTA and FQGNSA. Only one count was recorded for this clonotype. Random hexamers served to reverse transcribe roughly 0.5 to 1 ug RNA. From the immunoSEQ multiplex PCR reads, TCRdb called clonotypes with MiXCR, one entry per CDR3 protein. The table includes about 60,000 distinct CDR3 sequences, 85% to 95% detected once. Sequencing of TCR beta was undertaken in CD8+ and CD4+ T cells derived from blood. The TEMRA cells underwent FACS enrichment, while the CD8+ and CD4+ T cells underwent negative isolation.

The sequence came from a human donor in good health. This chain connects TRBV7-2 to TRBJ2-1; weak D call: TRBD2 (6 bases). Material: CD8+ T cells from PBMCs. The DNA for the CDR3 is TGTGCCAGCAGCTTAGGACTAGTTAGTGAGCAGTTCTTC. Protein: CASSLGLVSEQFF.